The 4 T cell receptor beta chains given below trace back to one sample, sequenced in a study of T-cell reconstitution after alpha-beta-depleted transplantation in children. Unique molecular identifiers tagged the TCRbeta library. A single record per CDR3 protein comes from TCRdb applying MiXCR to the PCR reads. This sample carries about 130,000 distinct CDR3 sequences, more than 9.5% of them seen once, and the ten largest clones take 24%. The sequenced sample was PBMCs, mostly from graft donor cells, obtained 180 days after TCRalphabeta/CD19-depleted stem cell transplant. These receptors came from a girl under two years old who had a stem cell transplant for combined immunodeficiency, so the T cells may come from the graft donor.

The chain has TRBV4-3 and TRBJ2-1, with 9 bases identical to TRBD2. The J segment lost 10 bases and the V segment lost 4 bases, leaving 14 bases of the junction unmatched. The germline CDR1 and CDR2 sequences are LGHNA and YSLEER. There are 16 residues in the CDR3. CDR3 DNA: TGCGCCAGCAGCCCAAGGGTAGCGGGGGCCTATGGAGAGCAGTTCTTC. It codes for CASSPRVAGAYGEQFF.

The genes are TRBV10-3 and TRBJ1-1; weak D call: TRBD1 (5 bases). The CDR3 has 16 amino acids. Germline CDR1 reads ENHRY; CDR2 reads SYGVKD. Trimming took off 1 base at V and 1 base at J, with 13 bases between the two ends. CDR3 in amino acids: CAISEFVGRENTEAFF. CDR3 DNA sequence: TGTGCCATCAGTGAGTTTGTGGGCAGGGAGAACACTGAAGCTTTCTTT.

The chain employs TRBV28 and TRBJ2-3, with TRBD1 identical over 7 bases. This CDR3 region has 15 residues. After removal of 6 bases from V and 0 bases from J, the junction contained 6 bases not matched to a gene. Germline V gene sequence: CDR1 MDHEN, CDR2 SYDVKM. CDR3 residues: CASSIPGQSTDTQYF. The CDR3 DNA follows: TGTGCCAGCAGCATTCCGGGACAGAGCACAGATACGCAGTATTTT. The entire variable domain, with the rest obtained from reference TRBV28 and TRBJ2-3, is as follows: DVKVTQSSRYLVKRTGEKVFLECVQDMDHENMFWYRQDPGLGLRLIYFSYDVKMKEKGDIPEGYSVSREKKERFSLILESASTNQTSMYLCASSIPGQSTDTQYFGPGTRLTVL.

This clonotype was detected many times. The chain links TRBV18 to TRBJ2-1, with D uncertain. The CDR3 covers 15 residues. Germline V gene sequence: CDR1 KGHSH, CDR2 LQKENI. Trimming took 0 bases from V and 3 from J, leaving 9 bases between them. The DNA of the CDR3 is TGTGCCAGCTCACCACCTGGGGTCTTCTACAATGAGCAGTTCTTC. Amino acids: CASSPPGVFYNEQFF.